This TCR beta chain was captured by sequencing in a study of cytomegalovirus exposure and HLA in healthy donors. Study-wide points: Relative to the roughly 640-donor mean, N-insertions were reportedly fewer in an Asian-associated ancestry cluster in a later analysis. Among TCR beta chains, those listed as cytomegalovirus-associated numbered under 200. Rarity held for most TCR sequences, but there were some public TCRs that occurred in many donors. HLA alleles showed associations with fewer than 20,000 TCR beta sequences in a later analysis, at a 0.05 false discovery rate.

Use of 60 Vbeta and 13 Jbeta primers characterized the PCR. Assay used: immunoSEQ multiplex PCR; TCRdb lists only in-frame clones, some missing. Of roughly 190,000 clones detected, about 83% appear once; the ten largest clones hold 1.5% to 2%. Note on this clone: Its specificity is unknown.

Trimming took 6 bases from V and 6 from J, leaving 14 bases between them. Per germline, CDR1 MGHDK and CDR2 SYGVNS. The CDR3 runs to 13 residues. The sequenced sample consisted of PBMCs. The chain has TRBV25-1 and TRBJ1-1; D might be TRBD1 (5 bases). The receptor was isolated from a man aged 40-55 years in good health and CMV-seropositive. The CDR3 is CASSRSRDSEAFF. CDR3 nucleotide sequence: TGTGCCAGCAGCAGATCTAGGGACTCTGAAGCTTTCTTT.